The source of this T cell receptor (beta chain) is a study of blood T cell repertoires in COVID-19. Overall study: Specimens from acute and convalescent COVID-19 originated in the United States, Italy and Spain. T cells, B-cell-depleted T cells, or PBMCs supplied cDNA or gDNA.

Per the original methods: Scientists estimated how many nucleated cells there were by amplifying reference gene primers. Repertoires were generated with immunoSEQ multiplex PCR, while TCRdb's copy carries only in-frame clones and drops some. That table is the source of V, J and clone size, and D and trimming were worked out from the DNA. The table lists 150,000 or so clones, approximately 88% of them singletons. This TCR was recovered from a man between 18 and 35 years old with active or convalescent COVID-19. Sequenced material: peripheral blood.

The DNA of the CDR3 is TGTGCCATCTCGGCAGGAACCTACGAGCAGTACTTC. It translates to CAISAGTYEQYF. The chain combines TRBV10-3 with TRBJ2-7; D ambiguous. This CDR3 comprises 12 residues. The germline gives CDR1 ENHRY, CDR2 SYGVKD. The V end was cut by 8 bases, the J end by 2 bases, with 10 bases between.